The sequence of this TCR beta chain was determined in a study of cytomegalovirus exposure and HLA in healthy donors. Use of 60 Vbeta and 13 Jbeta primers characterized the PCR. The table came from immunoSEQ multiplex PCR; TCRdb's copy has only in-frame clones and leaves some out. This sample's table reports over 120,000 clones. About this clone: Its cognate antigen is unknown.

Study results and caveats: High specificity and sensitivity for cytomegalovirus status were reported for the classifier.

The V and J ends lost 4 bases and 2 bases, in that order; junction bases with no gene match: 12. The CDR3 has 17 amino acids. Germline V gene lookup returns CDR1 WNHNN and CDR2 SYGVQD (reference sequence). The source material was PBMCs. This TCR derives from a male donor in good health and CMV-seronegative. The chain has TRBV10-1 and TRBJ2-7; TRBD1 agrees at 9 bases. Here the CDR3 DNA reads TGCGCCAGCAGTGGGAACACCGGGACAGGGAACCCCTACGAGCAGTACTTC. Protein product: CASSGNTGTGNPYEQYF.